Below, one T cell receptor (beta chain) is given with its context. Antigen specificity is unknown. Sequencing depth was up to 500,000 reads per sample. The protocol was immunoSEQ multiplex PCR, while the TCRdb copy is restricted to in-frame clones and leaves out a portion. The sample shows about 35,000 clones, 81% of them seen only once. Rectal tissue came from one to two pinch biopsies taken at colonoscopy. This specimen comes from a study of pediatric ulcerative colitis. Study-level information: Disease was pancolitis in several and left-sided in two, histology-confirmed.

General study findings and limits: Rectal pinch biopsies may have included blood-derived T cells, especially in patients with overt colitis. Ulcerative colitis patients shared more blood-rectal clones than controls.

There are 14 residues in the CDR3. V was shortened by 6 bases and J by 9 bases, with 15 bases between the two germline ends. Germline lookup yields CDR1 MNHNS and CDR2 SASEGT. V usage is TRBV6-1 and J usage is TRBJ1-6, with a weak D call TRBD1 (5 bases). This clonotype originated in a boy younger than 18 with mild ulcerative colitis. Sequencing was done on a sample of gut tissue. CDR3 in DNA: TGTGCCAGCAGCTGGGGGGGTAATCGTTCACCCCTCCACTTT. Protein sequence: CASSWGGNRSPLHF.